The 21 T cell receptor beta chains in this list originate from one sample, sequenced in a study of blood T cell repertoires in COVID-19. The data were produced by immunoSEQ multiplex PCR, yet TCRdb's version contains in-frame clones alone and is incomplete. The data contain 130,000 or so clones, 70% to 85% of them seen just once; the ten biggest clones take up 4.5%. Material: peripheral blood. The receptor set was obtained from a woman aged 70-85 years with acute or convalescent COVID-19.

The chain joins TRBV12-3 or TRBV12-4 to TRBJ1-2, with 7 nucleotides matching TRBD1. The CDR3 has 13 amino acids. V was clipped by 5 bases and J by 5 bases; unmatched bases: 5. DNA for the CDR3: TGTGCCAGCAGTACACAGGGGCCGTATGGCTACACCTTC. This codes for CASSTQGPYGYTF.

The V gene is TRBV18, the J gene TRBJ1-2; D is perhaps TRBD1 (6 bases). Germline values: CDR1 KGHSH, CDR2 LQKENI. Trimming stripped 3 bases from V and 6 bases from J, with 17 bases between. This CDR3 has 15 amino acids. The CDR3: CASSPNNREIDGYTF. Here the CDR3 DNA reads TGTGCCAGCTCACCTAATAACAGGGAAATAGATGGCTACACCTTC.

This clone was observed a single time. The chain couples TRBV29-1 to TRBJ2-7, with D perhaps TRBD2 (6 bases). The germline CDR1 and CDR2 sequences are SQVTM and ANQGSEA. Trimming shortened V by 2 bases and J by 11 bases, and 10 bases separated the two germline ends. The CDR3 runs 10 residues. Here the CDR3 DNA reads TGCAGCGTTGAAAGGGCGGGAAAGTACTTC. Amino acid sequence: CSVERAGKYF.

This clone was detected once. The chain combines TRBV7-2 with TRBJ2-4; possible D gene TRBD1, 6 bases. Germline V gene lookup returns CDR1 SGHTA and CDR2 FQGNSA. The CDR3 totals 13 residues. V lost 5 bases and J lost 7, with 12 bases in between. The CDR3 DNA is TGTGCCAGCAGCACCGGGACATCCAACATTCAGTACTTC. This sequence encodes CASSTGTSNIQYF.

This clone has a handful of counts. The genes are TRBV5-1 and TRBJ2-2, with no clear D. V was shortened by 6 bases and J by 3 bases, with 9 bases between the two germline ends. This CDR3 region has 13 residues. Germline V gene data show CDR1 as SGHRS and CDR2 as YFSETQ. The CDR3 nucleotides are TGCGCCAGCACTGAGGTTCACACCGGGGAGCTGTTTTTT. Translation: CASTEVHTGELFF.

The CDR3 is CASSQGRGTNEKLFF. The DNA for the CDR3 is TGCGCCAGCAGCCAAGGCAGGGGGACTAATGAAAAACTGTTTTTT. J is TRBJ1-4 and V is TRBV4-3; the match to TRBD1 covers 7 bases. CDR1 and CDR2 from the germline V gene are LGHNA and YSLEER. There are 15 residues in the CDR3. V gave up 1 base and J gave up 2 bases; unmatched junction bases: 1.

This rearrangement joins TRBV11-3 to TRBJ1-3, with D perhaps matching TRBD1 (5 bases). Trimming cost V 7 bases and J 0 bases, with 22 bases left between them. CDR1 is SGHNT and CDR2 is YENEEA in the germline V gene. The CDR3 length is 18 residues. CDR3 DNA: TGTGCCAGCACTCCACCGGCCAGGGATTATCTCTCTGGAAACACCATATATTTT. The encoded protein is CASTPPARDYLSGNTIYF.

J is TRBJ1-4 and V is TRBV19, with 11 bases fitting TRBD1. With 4 bases clipped from V and 7 bases from J, the junction kept 11 bases outside the gene matches. This CDR3 has 17 amino acids. The germline CDR1 and CDR2 sequences are LNHDA and SQIVND (reference sequence). CDR3 coding DNA: TGTGCCAGTAGTAGCCCCCGGACAGGGGGCGGGAGTGAAAAACTGTTTTTT. This codes for CASSSPRTGGGSEKLFF.

The chain couples TRBV3-1 (or the pseudogene TRBV3-2) to TRBJ1-2; TRBD1 agrees at 7 bases. Looked up from germline, CDR1 is LGHDT and CDR2 is YNNKEL (reference sequence). This CDR3 comprises 14 residues. V lost 0 bases, J lost 6 bases, and 4 bases stayed unmatched. The CDR3 bases are TGTGCCAGCAGCCAAGAGACAGGGAGCCATGGCTACACCTTC. Residues: CASSQETGSHGYTF.

The gene calls are TRBV6-5 and TRBJ2-1, with 7 bases aligning to TRBD2. CDR3 length: 15 amino acids. Germline V gives CDR1 MNHEY, CDR2 SVGAGI. V lost 2 bases to trimming and J lost 5 bases; unmatched junction nucleotides: 6. The CDR3 DNA sequence: TGTGCCAGCAGTTACAGGGAGGGTGGCAACAATGAGCAGTTCTTC. Its translation: CASSYREGGNNEQFF.

V is TRBV10-3 and J is TRBJ2-7; 7 bases agree with TRBD1. CDR1 and CDR2 (germline): ENHRY, SYGVKD. This CDR3 is built from 15 residues. Trimming removed 6 bases from V and 0 bases from J; junction bases left unmatched: 8. This CDR3 reads CAIRDSGTDSYEQYF. CDR3 DNA sequence: TGTGCCATCAGGGATTCCGGGACAGACTCCTACGAGCAGTACTTC.

This chain uses TRBV9 with TRBJ2-5; 9 bases are a match to TRBD1. The CDR3 contains 14 residues. Trimming at V came to 7 bases and at J to 4 bases, leaving 8 bases not matched to a gene. CDR1 is SGDLS, CDR2 YYNGEE, per germline. The chain's CDR3 is CASGSGQGGETQYF. CDR3 in DNA: TGTGCCAGCGGGTCGGGACAGGGCGGAGAGACCCAGTACTTC.

The chain employs TRBV9 and TRBJ2-1; 12 bases are a match to TRBD2. The CDR3 is made up of 17 amino acids. J lost 8 bases, V lost 4 bases, and 13 bases had no gene match. Germline values: CDR1 SGDLS, CDR2 YYNGEE. The CDR3 loop reads CASSPRTSGGTSDEQFF. The CDR3 DNA reads as TGTGCCAGCAGCCCTCGAACTAGCGGGGGGACCTCGGATGAGCAGTTCTTC.

This rearrangement joins TRBV19 to TRBJ1-6; 7 bases are shared with TRBD1. Germline V gene lookup returns CDR1 LNHDA and CDR2 SQIVND (reference sequence). Losses at the gene ends were 6 bases for V and 11 bases for J; bases not matched to a gene: 10. The CDR3 extends over 14 amino acids. CDR3 sequence reads: CASRNGGRGPPLHF. The CDR3 DNA follows: TGTGCCAGTAGAAACGGCGGAAGGGGGCCACCCCTCCACTTT.

The rearrangement links TRBV18 to TRBJ1-1; D possibly corresponds to TRBD1 (6 bases). Between the trimmed V and J ends, which lost 1 base and 11 bases, there was a span of 23 bases. Germline CDR1 and CDR2: KGHSH and LQKENI. The CDR3 length is 16 residues. The CDR3 loop is CASSPQAPGALSWAFF. The DNA for the CDR3 is TGTGCCAGCTCACCACAGGCCCCAGGGGCTCTATCCTGGGCTTTCTTT.

The chain recombines TRBV29-1 with TRBJ1-2; a weak D match, TRBD1 (6 bases). The germline V gene has CDR1 SQVTM and CDR2 ANQGSEA. V lost 6 bases and J 6 bases, leaving 11 bases between the germline ends. CDR3 length: 11 amino acids. CDR3: CSVLGGDGYTF. CDR3 DNA: TGCAGCGTGCTTGGGGGCGATGGCTACACCTTC.

The chain is built from TRBV6-5 and TRBJ2-7; maybe TRBD2 (5 bases). V lost 4 bases to trimming and J lost 2 bases, with 12 bases between them. The length of the CDR3 is 14 residues. CDR1 and CDR2 from the germline V gene are MNHEY and SVGAGI. CDR3 in DNA: TGTGCCAGCAGTTCCGGCGGACTCACCTACGAGCAGTACTTC. This codes for CASSSGGLTYEQYF.

The chain has TRBV5-6 and TRBJ1-3; 9 bases fit TRBD1. This CDR3 has 15 amino acids. In germline, CDR1 is SGHDT, CDR2 YYEEEE. The V gene end was trimmed by 4 bases and the J gene end by 2 bases; junction bases not matched to a gene: 4. The CDR3 region is CASSLRTGAGNTIYF. The CDR3 DNA is TGTGCCAGCAGCCTTCGGACAGGGGCTGGAAACACCATATATTTT. The variable domain in full, completed from reference TRBV5-6 and TRBJ1-3, reads DAGVTQSPTHLIKTRGQQVTLRCSPKSGHDTVSWYQQALGQGPQFIFQYYEEEERQRGNFPDRFSGHQFPNYSSELNVNALLLGDSALYLCASSLRTGAGNTIYFGEGSWLTVV.

V gene TRBV18 combines with J gene TRBJ2-3; 11 bases are shared with TRBD1. The CDR3 extends over 15 amino acids. Germline V gene lookup returns CDR1 KGHSH and CDR2 LQKENI. Losses at the gene ends were 6 bases for V and 3 bases for J; bases not matched to a gene: 5. CDR3 amino acids: CASSDGTGGTDTQYF. The CDR3 region has the DNA TGTGCCAGCTCTGACGGGACAGGGGGGACAGATACGCAGTATTTT.

The rearrangement links TRBV18 to TRBJ2-1, with TRBD2 matching 8 bases. The ends lost 3 bases at V and 8 bases at J; junction bases unmatched: 6. The CDR3 runs 14 residues. CDR1 is KGHSH, CDR2 LQKENI, per germline. The CDR3 DNA sequence: TGTGCCAGCTCACCTCGGGGGGGCCCGGATGAGCAGTTCTTC. This translates into CASSPRGGPDEQFF.

This chain joins TRBV18 and TRBJ2-7; TRBD1 agrees at 11 bases. CDR3 length equals 15 residues. V shed 0 bases and J 6 bases; nucleotides not matched to a gene: 4. The V gene's germline CDR1 is KGHSH and CDR2 LQKENI. The CDR3 region has the DNA TGTGCCAGCTCACCACCAGGGACAGGGGGTGGCGAGCAGTACTTC. It yields the protein CASSPPGTGGGEQYF.